This entry concerns a single T cell receptor delta chain. What it binds is not known. The germline gene is not matched at one end of the junction; a read error may be the cause. Alphabeta T cells were depleted, then CD3+ Vdelta1+ Vdelta2- thymocytes were FACS-sorted. Sorted Vdelta1+ thymocytes were roughly 97% to 99.6% pure. The data derive from a study of Vδ1+ human thymocytes. Findings of the study overall: Thymic TRG and TRD repertoires appeared highly polyclonal. TRD repertoires were essentially private, unlike widely shared TRG clonotypes. Thymic delta-chain repertoires held 15% to 20% Vdelta2 sequences and few Vdelta3, despite high sort purity.

RNA was extracted from the cells and then reverse transcribed. Multiplex PCR used pooled V-gene forward primers and a constant-region reverse primer to amplify CDR3s. TCRdb re-analyzed the multiplex PCR reads via CATT. This table holds 50,000 to 75,000 delta-chain clones, about 16% found once. This CDR3 comprises 19 residues. From germline, CDR1 is TSWWSYY and CDR2 QGS. This clonotype originated in a girl less than two years old who had congenital heart surgery. The rearrangement uses TRDV1 and TRDJ1, with 10 bases fitting TRDD3. The sample consisted of Vdelta1+ gamma-delta thymocytes from the thymus. Indicated subset: FACS-sorted CD3+ TCRalphabeta- TCRVdelta1+ TCRVdelta2- thymocytes. This chain's CDR3 is CALGERRGLGDKYTDKPIF. CDR3 bases: TGTGCTCTTGGGGAACGCCGCGGTCTGGGGGATAAGTACACCGATAAACCCATCTTT.